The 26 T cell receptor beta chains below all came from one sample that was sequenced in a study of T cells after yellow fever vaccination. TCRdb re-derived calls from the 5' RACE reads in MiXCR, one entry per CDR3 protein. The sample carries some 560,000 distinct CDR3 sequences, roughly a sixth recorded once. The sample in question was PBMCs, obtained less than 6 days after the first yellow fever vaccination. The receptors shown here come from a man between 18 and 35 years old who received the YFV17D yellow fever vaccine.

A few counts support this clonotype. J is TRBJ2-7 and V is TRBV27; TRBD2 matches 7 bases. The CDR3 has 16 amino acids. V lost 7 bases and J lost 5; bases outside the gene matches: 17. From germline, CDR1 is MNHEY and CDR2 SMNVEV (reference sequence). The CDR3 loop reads CASTRFVRGVINEQYF. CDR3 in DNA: TGTGCCAGCACCCGATTTGTACGGGGGGTAATCAACGAGCAGTACTTC.

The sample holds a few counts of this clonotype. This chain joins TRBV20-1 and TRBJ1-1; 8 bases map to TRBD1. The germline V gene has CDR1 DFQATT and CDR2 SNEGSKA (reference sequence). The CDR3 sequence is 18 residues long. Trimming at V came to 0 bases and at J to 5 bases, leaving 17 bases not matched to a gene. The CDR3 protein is CSARDQRTGPISRTEAFF. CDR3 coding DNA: TGCAGTGCTAGAGATCAGAGGACAGGGCCGATCTCACGGACTGAAGCTTTCTTT.

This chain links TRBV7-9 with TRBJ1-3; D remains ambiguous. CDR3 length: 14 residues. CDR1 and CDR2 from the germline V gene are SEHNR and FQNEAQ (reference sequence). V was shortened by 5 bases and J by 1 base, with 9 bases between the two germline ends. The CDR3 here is CASSITESGNTIYF. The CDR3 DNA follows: TGTGCCAGCAGCATAACAGAATCTGGAAACACCATATATTTT.

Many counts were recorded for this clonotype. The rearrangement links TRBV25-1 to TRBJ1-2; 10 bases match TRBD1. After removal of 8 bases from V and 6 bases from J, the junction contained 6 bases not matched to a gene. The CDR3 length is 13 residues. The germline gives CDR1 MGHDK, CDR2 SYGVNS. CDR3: CASQTGGGHGYTF. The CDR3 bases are TGTGCCAGCCAGACAGGGGGCGGTCATGGCTACACCTTC.

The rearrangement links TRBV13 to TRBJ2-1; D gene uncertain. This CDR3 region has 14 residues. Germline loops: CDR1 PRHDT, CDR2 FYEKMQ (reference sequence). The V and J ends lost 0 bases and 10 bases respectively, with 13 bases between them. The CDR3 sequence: CASSLGPSQAEQFF. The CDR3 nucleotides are TGTGCCAGCAGCTTAGGTCCGTCTCAGGCCGAGCAGTTCTTC. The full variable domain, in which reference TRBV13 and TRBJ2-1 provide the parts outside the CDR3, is AAGVIQSPRHLIKEKRETATLKCYPIPRHDTVYWYQQGPGQDPQFLISFYEKMQSDKGSIPDRFSAQQFSDYHSELNMSSLELGDSALYFCASSLGPSQAEQFFGPGTRLTVL.

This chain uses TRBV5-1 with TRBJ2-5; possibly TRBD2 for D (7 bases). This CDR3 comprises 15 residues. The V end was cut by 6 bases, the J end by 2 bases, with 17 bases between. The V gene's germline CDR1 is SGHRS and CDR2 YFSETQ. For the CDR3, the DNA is TGCGCCAGCAACCCAAAGGGGGGGCTACAAGAGACCCAGTACTTC. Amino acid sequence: CASNPKGGLQETQYF.

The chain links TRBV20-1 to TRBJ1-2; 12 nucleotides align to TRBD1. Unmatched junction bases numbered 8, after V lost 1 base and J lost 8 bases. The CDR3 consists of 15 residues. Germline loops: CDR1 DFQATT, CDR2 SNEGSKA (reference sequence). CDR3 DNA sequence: TGCAGTGCTAGAGCCCCGGGACAGGGGGCGTTAGGCTACACCTTC. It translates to CSARAPGQGALGYTF.

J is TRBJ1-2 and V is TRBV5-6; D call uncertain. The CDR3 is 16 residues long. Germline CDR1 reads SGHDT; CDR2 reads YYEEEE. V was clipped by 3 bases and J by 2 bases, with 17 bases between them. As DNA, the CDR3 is TGTGCCAGCAGCTCCCCGATCGGGCGAGGGAACTATGGCTACACCTTC. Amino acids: CASSSPIGRGNYGYTF. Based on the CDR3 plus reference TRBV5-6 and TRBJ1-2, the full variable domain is DAGVTQSPTHLIKTRGQQVTLRCSPKSGHDTVSWYQQALGQGPQFIFQYYEEEERQRGNFPDRFSGHQFPNYSSELNVNALLLGDSALYLCASSSPIGRGNYGYTFGSGTRLTVV.

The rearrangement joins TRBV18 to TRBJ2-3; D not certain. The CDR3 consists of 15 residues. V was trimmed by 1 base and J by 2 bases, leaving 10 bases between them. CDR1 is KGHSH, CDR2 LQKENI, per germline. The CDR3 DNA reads TGTGCCAGCTCACCACGTCAGCTCGTCACAGATACGCAGTATTTT. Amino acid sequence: CASSPRQLVTDTQYF.

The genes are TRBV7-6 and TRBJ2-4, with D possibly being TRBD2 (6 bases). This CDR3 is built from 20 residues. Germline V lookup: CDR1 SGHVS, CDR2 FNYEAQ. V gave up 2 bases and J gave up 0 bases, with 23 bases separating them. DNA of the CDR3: TGTGCCAGCAGCTTATTCGCTCCAAGCGGGCAAAAACTAGCCAAAAACATTCAGTACTTC. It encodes CASSLFAPSGQKLAKNIQYF.

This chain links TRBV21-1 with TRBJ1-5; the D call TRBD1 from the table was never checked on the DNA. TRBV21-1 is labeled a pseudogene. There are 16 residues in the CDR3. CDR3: CASSTYGHLPNQPQHF. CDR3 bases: TGTGCCAGCAGCACCTATGGACATTTACCCAATCAGCCCCAGCATTTT.

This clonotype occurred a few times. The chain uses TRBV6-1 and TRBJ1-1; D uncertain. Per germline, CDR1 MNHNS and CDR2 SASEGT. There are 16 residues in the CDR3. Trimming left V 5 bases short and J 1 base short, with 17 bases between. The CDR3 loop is CASSLLRGRPNTEAFF. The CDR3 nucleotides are TGTGCCAGCAGTCTCCTAAGAGGCCGTCCGAACACTGAAGCTTTCTTT.

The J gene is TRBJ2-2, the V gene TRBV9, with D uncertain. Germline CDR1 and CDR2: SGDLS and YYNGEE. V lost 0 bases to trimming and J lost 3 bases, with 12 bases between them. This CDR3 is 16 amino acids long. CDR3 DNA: TGTGCCAGCAGCGTAGATGGGTACCTGGACACCGGGGAGCTGTTTTTT. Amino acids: CASSVDGYLDTGELFF.

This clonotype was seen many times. CDR3 region: CASSPRRSGELFF. Here the CDR3 DNA reads TGTGCCAGCAGTCCCCGAAGGAGTGGGGAGCTGTTTTTT. The chain joins TRBV12-3 or TRBV12-4 to TRBJ2-2; no clear D. CDR3 length equals 13 residues. V gave up 5 bases and J gave up 8 bases, with 12 bases separating them.

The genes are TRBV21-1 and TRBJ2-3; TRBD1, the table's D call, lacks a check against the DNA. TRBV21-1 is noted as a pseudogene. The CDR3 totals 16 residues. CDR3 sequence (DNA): TGTGCCAGCAGCAAAGCATGGGACATCCTCTGGTATACGCAGTATTTT. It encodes CASSKAWDILWYTQYF.

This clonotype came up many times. The CDR3 region is CASSLGLAGTYEQYF. In DNA form, the CDR3 reads TGTGCCAGCAGTTTGGGACTAGCGGGGACCTACGAGCAGTACTTC. The chain recombines TRBV28 with TRBJ2-7; TRBD2 matches at 13 bases. The CDR3 totals 15 residues. V was pared by 3 bases and J by 2 bases, with 1 base of the junction left unmatched. Germline CDR1 MDHEN, CDR2 SYDVKM.

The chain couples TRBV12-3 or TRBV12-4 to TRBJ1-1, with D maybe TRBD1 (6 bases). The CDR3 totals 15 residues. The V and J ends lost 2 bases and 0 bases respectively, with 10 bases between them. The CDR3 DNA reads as TGTGCCAGCAGTTTACGCCGGACAGTGAACACTGAAGCTTTCTTT. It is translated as CASSLRRTVNTEAFF.

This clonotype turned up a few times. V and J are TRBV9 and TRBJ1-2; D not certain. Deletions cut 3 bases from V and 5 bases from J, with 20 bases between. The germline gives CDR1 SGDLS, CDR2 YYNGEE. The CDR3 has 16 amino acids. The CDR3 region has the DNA TGTGCCAGCAGCGCGAGTCGTGAACGCTCGGAGTATGGCTACACCTTC. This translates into CASSASRERSEYGYTF.

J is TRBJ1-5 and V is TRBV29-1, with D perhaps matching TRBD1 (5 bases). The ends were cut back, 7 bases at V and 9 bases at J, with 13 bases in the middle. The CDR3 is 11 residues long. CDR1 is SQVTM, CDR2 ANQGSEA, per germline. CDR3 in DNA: TGCAGCGGTGGGGGTCCAGGGCCCCAGCATTTT. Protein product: CSGGGPGPQHF. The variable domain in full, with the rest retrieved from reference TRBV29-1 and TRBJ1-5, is SAVISQKPSRDICQRGTSLTIQCQVDSQVTMMFWYRQQPGQSLTLIATANQGSEATYESGFVIDKFPISRPNLTFSTLTVSNMSPEDSSIYLCSGGGPGPQHFGDGTRLSIL.

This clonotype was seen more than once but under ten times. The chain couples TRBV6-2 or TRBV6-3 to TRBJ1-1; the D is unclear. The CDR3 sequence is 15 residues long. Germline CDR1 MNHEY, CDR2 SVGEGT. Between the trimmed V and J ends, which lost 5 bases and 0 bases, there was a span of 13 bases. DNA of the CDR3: TGTGCCAGCAGTACCTCACACCCCATGAACACTGAAGCTTTCTTT. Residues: CASSTSHPMNTEAFF.

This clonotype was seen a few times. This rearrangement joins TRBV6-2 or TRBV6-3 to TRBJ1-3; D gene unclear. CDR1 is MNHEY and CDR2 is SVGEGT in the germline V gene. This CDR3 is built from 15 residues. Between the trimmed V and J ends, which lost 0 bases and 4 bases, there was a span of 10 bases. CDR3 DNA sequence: TGTGCCAGCAGTTACTCGATCCTGGGCGGAAACACCATATATTTT. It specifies CASSYSILGGNTIYF.

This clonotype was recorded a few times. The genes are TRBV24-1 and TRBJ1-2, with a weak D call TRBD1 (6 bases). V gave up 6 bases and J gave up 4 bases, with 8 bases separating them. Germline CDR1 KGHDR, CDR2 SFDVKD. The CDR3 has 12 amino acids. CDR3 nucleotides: TGTGCCACCAGTTCAGGGGTCTATGGCTACACCTTC. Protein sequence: CATSSGVYGYTF.

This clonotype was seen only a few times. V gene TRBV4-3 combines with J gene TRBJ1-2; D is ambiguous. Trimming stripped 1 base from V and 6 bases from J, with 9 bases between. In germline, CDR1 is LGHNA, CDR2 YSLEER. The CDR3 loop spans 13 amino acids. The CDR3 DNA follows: TGCGCCAGCAGCCAAGTCGGGGTCGATGGCTACACCTTC. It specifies CASSQVGVDGYTF.

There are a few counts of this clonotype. The CDR3 loop reads CASNSGRVCAEAFF. In nucleotides, the CDR3 is TGTGCCAGCAACTCTGGGAGGGTTTGCGCTGAAGCTTTCTTT. V is TRBV21-1 and J is TRBJ1-1. TRBV21-1 counts as a pseudogene. The CDR3 covers 14 residues.

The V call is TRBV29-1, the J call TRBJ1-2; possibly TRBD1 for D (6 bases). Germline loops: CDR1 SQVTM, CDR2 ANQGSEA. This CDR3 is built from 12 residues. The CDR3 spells CTVLGGGYGYTF. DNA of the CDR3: TGCACCGTCCTAGGGGGGGGCTATGGCTACACCTTC.

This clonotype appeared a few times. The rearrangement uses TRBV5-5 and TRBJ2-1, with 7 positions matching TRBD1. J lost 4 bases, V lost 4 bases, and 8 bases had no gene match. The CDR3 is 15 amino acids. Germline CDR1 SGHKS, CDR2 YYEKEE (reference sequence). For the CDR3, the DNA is TGTGCCAGCAGCCCCCTGGGGGACAGTTACAATGAGCAGTTCTTC. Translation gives CASSPLGDSYNEQFF. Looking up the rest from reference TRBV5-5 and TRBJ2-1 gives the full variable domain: DAGVTQSPTHLIKTRGQQVTLRCSPISGHKSVSWYQQVLGQGPQFIFQYYEKEERGRGNFPDRFSARQFPNYSSELNVNALLLGDSALYLCASSPLGDSYNEQFFGPGTRLTVL.